This passage covers 19 T cell receptor beta chains from one sample sequenced in a study of T cell repertoires in cytomegalovirus infection. Each CDR3 protein is one row after TCRdb ran MiXCR on the reads. The sample carries 250,000 or so distinct CDR3 sequences, around 15% recorded once. Sequenced input: CD8+ T cells from PBMCs. The receptors shown here come from a human donor in good health (CMV status not recorded). Some clones in this sample may be carry-over from other donors' samples.

This clonotype was seen ten or more times. The J gene is TRBJ2-3, the V gene TRBV7-9; no firm D call. The CDR3 length is 11 residues. V was trimmed by 6 bases and J by 6 bases, leaving 7 bases between them. The germline V gene encodes CDR1 SEHNR and CDR2 FQNEAQ (reference sequence). Here the CDR3 DNA reads TGTGCCAGCAGTTTCGGCGATACGCAGTATTTT. The encoded protein is CASSFGDTQYF.

This clonotype has at least ten counts. The J gene is TRBJ2-5, the V gene TRBV7-9; D might be TRBD2 (6 bases). CDR3 length: 16 amino acids. Germline CDR1 and CDR2: SEHNR and FQNEAQ (reference sequence). Trimming took 1 base from V and 4 from J, leaving 16 bases between them. CDR3 residues: CASSLGAQRVRETQYF. The CDR3 DNA is TGTGCCAGCAGCTTAGGGGCGCAGCGGGTTAGAGAGACCCAGTACTTC.

This clonotype was seen repeatedly, ten times or more. The genes are TRBV7-9 and TRBJ2-3, with D perhaps given as TRBD1 or TRBD2 (5 bases each). Germline V gene data show CDR1 as SEHNR and CDR2 as FQNEAQ (reference sequence). The CDR3 has 15 residues. V was shortened by 5 bases and J by 3 bases, with 15 bases between the two germline ends. The CDR3, as DNA: TGTGCCAGCAGCCTGAAATGGGGACCTACAGATACGCAGTATTTT. Residues: CASSLKWGPTDTQYF.

The chain employs TRBV2 and TRBJ2-7; 7 positions agree with TRBD2. This CDR3 is built from 10 residues. Unmatched junction bases numbered 4, after V lost 11 bases and J lost 6 bases. Germline-derived CDR1 and CDR2 are SNHLY and FYNNEI. The CDR3 region is CAGGVGEQYF. CDR3 bases: TGTGCCGGGGGGGTCGGCGAGCAGTACTTC.

Only a few counts were recorded for this clonotype. The V call is TRBV7-9, the J call TRBJ2-2; D perhaps matches TRBD1 (5 bases). This CDR3 comprises 15 residues. Germline assignment: CDR1 SEHNR and CDR2 FQNEAQ (reference sequence). V shed 4 bases and J shed 0 bases, with 9 bases lying between them. CDR3 nucleotides: TGTGCCAGCAGCTCTACAGGACCGAACACCGGGGAGCTGTTTTTT. Its translation: CASSSTGPNTGELFF.

This clonotype has just a few counts. V is TRBV6-5 and J is TRBJ2-1, with 11 bases identical to TRBD2. CDR1 and CDR2 (germline): MNHEY, SVGAGI. V was clipped by 8 bases and J by 6 bases; unmatched bases: 12. The CDR3 runs 16 residues. CDR3 loop: CASGVAGGPGGNEQFF. In DNA, the CDR3 is TGTGCCAGCGGGGTAGCGGGGGGGCCAGGTGGCAATGAGCAGTTCTTC.

This clonotype was detected many times. The chain joins TRBV7-2 to TRBJ1-1; a possible D gene is TRBD1 (5 bases). CDR1 is SGHTA and CDR2 is FQGNSA in the germline V gene. V was shortened by 3 bases and J by 6 bases, with 17 bases between the two germline ends. The CDR3 length is 15 residues. Here the CDR3 reads CASSFSQHRFAEAFF. CDR3 in DNA: TGTGCCAGCAGCTTCTCCCAGCACAGGTTCGCTGAAGCTTTCTTT.

In its sample, this clonotype was seen many times. V is TRBV7-2 and J is TRBJ2-1; no definite D call. There are 14 residues in the CDR3. Germline V gene sequence: CDR1 SGHTA, CDR2 FQGNSA. V lost 6 bases and J 2 bases, leaving 11 bases between the germline ends. The CDR3 is CASSRSGTYNEQFF. As DNA, the CDR3 is TGTGCCAGCAGTCGATCGGGTACCTACAATGAGCAGTTCTTC.

This chain joins TRBV20-1 and TRBJ2-1; the match to TRBD2 covers 9 bases. V shed 0 bases and J 7 bases; nucleotides not matched to a gene: 7. Germline V gene lookup returns CDR1 DFQATT and CDR2 SNEGSKA (reference sequence). This CDR3 spans 15 amino acids. The CDR3 sequence is CSAREASGETNEQFF. The CDR3 coding sequence is TGCAGTGCTAGAGAGGCTAGCGGGGAAACGAATGAGCAGTTCTTC.

This clonotype was counted a few times. The chain is built from TRBV28 and TRBJ2-3; maybe TRBD2 (6 bases). This CDR3 is built from 17 residues. The V end was cut by 2 bases, the J end by 1 base, with 16 bases between. The germline gives CDR1 MDHEN, CDR2 SYDVKM. DNA for the CDR3: TGTGCCAGCAGTTTACCGCTGGCGGGATCCCGCACAGATACGCAGTATTTT. It is translated as CASSLPLAGSRTDTQYF. Full variable domain (outside the CDR3, taken from reference TRBV28 and TRBJ2-3): DVKVTQSSRYLVKRTGEKVFLECVQDMDHENMFWYRQDPGLGLRLIYFSYDVKMKEKGDIPEGYSVSREKKERFSLILESASTNQTSMYLCASSLPLAGSRTDTQYFGPGTRLTVL.

The chain has TRBV29-1 and TRBJ2-2; 7 bases align to TRBD1. CDR3 length: 16 residues. CDR1 is SQVTM and CDR2 is ANQGSEA in the germline V gene. V lost 2 bases and J lost 4; bases outside the gene matches: 10. CDR3 nucleotides: TGCAGCGTTGAAAGTTCTGTACAGGGGACCACCGGGGAGCTGTTTTTT. Protein: CSVESSVQGTTGELFF.

This clonotype was seen only a few times. The chain recombines TRBV20-1 with TRBJ2-7; 8 bases line up with TRBD2. The V gene end was trimmed by 1 base and the J gene end by 5 bases; junction bases not matched to a gene: 22. This CDR3 region has 19 residues. Germline V CDR1 and CDR2: DFQATT, SNEGSKA (reference sequence). The CDR3 protein is CSARGPPGLEVPRLHEQYF. The DNA for the CDR3 is TGCAGTGCTAGAGGGCCCCCGGGACTAGAGGTTCCGAGGCTCCACGAGCAGTACTTC.

This clonotype showed up many times. The chain carries TRBV28 and TRBJ2-5; 7 bases agree with TRBD1. CDR3 length: 15 amino acids. The germline gives CDR1 MDHEN, CDR2 SYDVKM. V shed 1 base and J 2 bases; nucleotides not matched to a gene: 4. The CDR3 region is CASSLLGQTQETQYF. Written as DNA, the CDR3 is TGTGCCAGCAGTTTATTGGGACAGACACAAGAGACCCAGTACTTC.

This clonotype has at least ten counts. The gene calls are TRBV7-2 and TRBJ1-4; TRBD1 is a possible D gene (5 bases). V was clipped by 4 bases and J by 0 bases, with 9 bases between them. In germline, CDR1 is SGHTA, CDR2 FQGNSA. This CDR3 has 15 residues. The CDR3, as DNA: TGTGCCAGCAGCTCGGGGGAGGCAACTAATGAAAAACTGTTTTTT. This codes for CASSSGEATNEKLFF. The full variable domain, rest sourced from reference TRBV7-2 and TRBJ1-4, is GAGVSQSPSNKVTEKGKDVELRCDPISGHTALYWYRQSLGQGLEFLIYFQGNSAPDKSGLPSDRFSAERTGGSVSTLTIQRTQQEDSAVYLCASSSGEATNEKLFFGSGTQLSVL.

This clonotype was seen only a few times. This chain connects TRBV13 to TRBJ1-6; 7 nucleotides align to TRBD1. There are 15 residues in the CDR3. The germline V gene has CDR1 PRHDT and CDR2 FYEKMQ (reference sequence). V trimming: 1 base; J trimming: 7 bases; junction bases outside the gene matches: 4. This CDR3 reads CASSLEGALNSPLHF. The DNA of the CDR3 is TGTGCCAGCAGCTTAGAGGGGGCGCTGAATTCACCCCTCCACTTT.

This clonotype showed up many times. This chain joins TRBV19 and TRBJ1-1; D not resolved. Per germline, CDR1 LNHDA and CDR2 SQIVND (reference sequence). The CDR3 consists of 13 residues. The germline V and J ends were trimmed by 6 bases and 0 bases, with 8 bases remaining between them. This CDR3 is CASSDGLNTEAFF. CDR3 nucleotide sequence: TGTGCCAGTAGCGACGGACTGAACACTGAAGCTTTCTTT.

The chain links TRBV29-1 to TRBJ2-7, with D perhaps given as TRBD1 or TRBD2 (6 bases each). The CDR3 length is 14 residues. Germline CDR1 reads SQVTM; CDR2 reads ANQGSEA. Trimming took off 3 bases at V and 1 base at J, with 13 bases between the two ends. The CDR3 DNA sequence: TGCAGCGTTGATGGGGGGCCATTATCCTACGAGCAGTACTTC. Its translation: CSVDGGPLSYEQYF.

In its sample, this clonotype was seen a few times. The V gene is TRBV6-6, the J gene TRBJ2-2; 10 bases map to TRBD1. The CDR3 totals 19 residues. V dropped 2 bases and J dropped 5; count of bases not matched to a gene: 14. Per germline, CDR1 MNHNY and CDR2 SVGAGI (reference sequence). CDR3 sequence reads: CASSYVGTGDLRGTGELFF. The CDR3 coding sequence is TGTGCCAGCAGTTACGTCGGGACAGGGGACTTAAGAGGGACCGGGGAGCTGTTTTTT.

This clonotype was counted ten times or more. The chain is built from TRBV7-8 and TRBJ1-5; no definite D call. The CDR3 runs 14 residues. V lost 3 bases to trimming and J lost 3 bases, with 9 bases between them. The V gene's germline CDR1 is SGHVS and CDR2 FQNEAQ. This CDR3 reads CASSLSINNQPQHF. The CDR3 nucleotides are TGTGCCAGCAGCTTGTCAATCAACAATCAGCCCCAGCATTTT. Full variable domain (remainder filled in from reference TRBV7-8 and TRBJ1-5): GAGVSQSPRYKVAKRGQDVALRCDPISGHVSLFWYQQALGQGPEFLTYFQNEAQLDKSGLPSDRFFAERPEGSVSTLKIQRTQQEDSAVYLCASSLSINNQPQHFGDGTRLSIL.